These 5 T cell receptor beta chains came from one sample sequenced in a study of T cell repertoires in cytomegalovirus infection. TCRdb recomputed calls from the reads with MiXCR, one row per CDR3 protein. The sample yields 450,000 to 550,000 distinct CDR3 sequences, 16% seen once. Specimen: CD8+ T cells from PBMCs. These receptors were taken from a human donor in good health (CMV status not recorded). Some clones in this sample may be carry-over from other donors' samples.

The gene calls are TRBV3-1 and TRBJ2-3; tentative D call: TRBD2 (6 bases). The CDR3 is 16 amino acids. Germline assignment: CDR1 LGHDT and CDR2 YNNKEL (reference sequence). Between the trimmed V and J ends, which lost 0 bases and 4 bases, there was a span of 14 bases. CDR3 DNA sequence: TGTGCCAGCAGCCAAGATCAGGGCGGGAAGGCAGATACGCAGTATTTT. This encodes CASSQDQGGKADTQYF.

This clonotype was detected only a few times. The gene calls are TRBV27 and TRBJ2-2; D is possibly TRBD2 (6 bases). The CDR3 sequence is 14 residues long. The V and J ends lost 3 bases and 8 bases respectively, with 13 bases between them. Looked up from germline, CDR1 is MNHEY and CDR2 is SMNVEV (reference sequence). CDR3 in DNA: TGTGCCAGCAGTTTTCGGGGGATCCCTGGGGAGCTGTTTTTT. Translated: CASSFRGIPGELFF.

This clonotype has more than one count but fewer than ten. The rearrangement links TRBV20-1 to TRBJ2-7, with D unclear. V gave up 3 bases and J gave up 0 bases, with 12 bases separating them. This CDR3 has 14 residues. Germline V gene data show CDR1 as DFQATT and CDR2 as SNEGSKA (reference sequence). The CDR3 here is CSARDSQSSYEQYF. The CDR3 DNA follows: TGCAGTGCTAGGGATTCCCAGAGCTCCTACGAGCAGTACTTC.

This clonotype has a single count. This could be a read error, since a much larger clone is one nucleotide away. The CDR3 DNA sequence: TGTGCCAGCAGCGCTAGCGGTGCGAAAACCGGGGAGCTGTTTTTT. Residues: CASSASGAKTGELFF. The chain is built from TRBV7-3 and TRBJ2-2; 7 nucleotides align to TRBD2. CDR1 is SGHTA, CDR2 FQGTGA, per germline. The CDR3 has 15 residues.

The sample holds many counts of this clonotype. The V call is TRBV6-1, the J call TRBJ2-7; D ambiguous. This CDR3 contains 13 residues. Germline V gene data show CDR1 as MNHNS and CDR2 as SASEGT. Trimming pared 1 base from V and 3 bases from J, leaving 7 bases between. CDR3 bases: TGTGCCAGCAGTGAAGGAATGAGCTACGAGCAGTACTTC. Translated: CASSEGMSYEQYF.